The 9 T cell receptor beta chains below all came from one sample that was sequenced in a study of T-cell reconstitution after alpha-beta-depleted transplantation in children. Preparation of the TCRbeta library was carried out with unique molecular identifiers. From the PCR reads, TCRdb called clonotypes with MiXCR, one entry per CDR3 protein. This sample carries about 340,000 distinct CDR3 sequences, 13% of them seen once, and the ten largest clones take about 4%. Material: PBMCs, obtained from the stem cell graft. These receptor sequences come from a human donor who donated a stem cell graft to a child with Fanconi anemia.

J is TRBJ2-1 and V is TRBV5-1; the D gene is possibly TRBD2 (6 bases). Germline CDR1 SGHRS, CDR2 YFSETQ. The CDR3 totals 14 residues. The V end was cut by 2 bases, the J end by 8 bases, with 14 bases between. The CDR3: CASSFGSPGDEQFF. The CDR3, as DNA: TGCGCCAGCAGCTTCGGCTCCCCGGGGGATGAGCAGTTCTTC.

A few counts support this clonotype. The V call is TRBV7-9, the J call TRBJ1-2; D may be TRBD1 (6 bases). The CDR3 consists of 16 residues. Germline V gene data show CDR1 as SEHNR and CDR2 as FQNEAQ (reference sequence). V lost 5 bases, J lost 0 bases, and 16 bases lay in between. This CDR3 reads CASSISGVRANYGYTF. The CDR3 region has the DNA TGTGCCAGCAGCATCTCAGGGGTGAGAGCTAACTATGGCTACACCTTC.

This clonotype was seen only a few times. The gene calls are TRBV6-5 and TRBJ2-1, with D perhaps assigned TRBD1 or TRBD2 (5 bases each). V lost 6 bases and J lost 7, with 16 bases in between. Germline CDR1 and CDR2: MNHEY and SVGAGI. There are 14 residues in the CDR3. The CDR3 protein is CASRLWGPKNEQFF. The CDR3, as DNA: TGTGCCAGCAGACTGTGGGGACCAAAGAATGAGCAGTTCTTC.

The chain combines TRBV7-9 with TRBJ2-1; 8 nucleotides align to TRBD1. Germline assignment: CDR1 SEHNR and CDR2 FQNEAQ (reference sequence). J lost 8 bases, V lost 5 bases, and 14 bases had no gene match. The CDR3 is 16 residues long. This CDR3 is CASSRRDRGRIYEQFF. Written as DNA, the CDR3 is TGTGCCAGCAGCCGGCGAGACAGGGGACGTATCTATGAGCAGTTCTTC.

This clonotype came up many times. The V and J genes are TRBV10-2 and TRBJ1-1; no clear D gene. Germline V CDR1 and CDR2: WSHSY, SAAADI. The CDR3 totals 12 residues. V was shortened by 1 base and J by 7 bases, with 7 bases between the two germline ends. CDR3 region: CASSELGNEAFF. For the CDR3, the DNA is TGCGCCAGCAGTGAGTTAGGGAATGAAGCTTTCTTT.

This clonotype came up a few times. V is TRBV24-1 and J is TRBJ2-5; D gene ambiguous. Deletions cut 3 bases from V and 2 bases from J, with 12 bases between. CDR1 KGHDR and CDR2 SFDVKD come from the germline V gene. The CDR3 totals 15 residues. The CDR3 DNA sequence: TGTGCCACCAGTGATACGCAAACCATTCAAGAGACCCAGTACTTC. It translates to CATSDTQTIQETQYF.

At least ten counts were recorded for this clonotype. V and J are TRBV20-1 and TRBJ2-7; D gene uncertain. Germline assignment: CDR1 DFQATT and CDR2 SNEGSKA (reference sequence). V lost 0 bases and J lost 2, with 8 bases in between. CDR3 length equals 13 residues. The CDR3 DNA follows: TGCAGTGCTAGAGATCCCCCCACCTACGAGCAGTACTTC. It codes for CSARDPPTYEQYF.

This chain links TRBV3-1 with TRBJ1-2, with unresolved D. CDR1 and CDR2 (germline): LGHDT, YNNKEL (reference sequence). V was pared by 1 base and J by 4 bases, with 16 bases between. The CDR3 consists of 16 residues. CDR3 loop: CASSQGAGSGGYGYTF. In DNA, the CDR3 is TGTGCCAGCAGCCAAGGAGCTGGGAGCGGCGGCTATGGCTACACCTTC.

This clonotype came up many times. The chain combines TRBV7-9 with TRBJ2-5; no clear D gene. The ends were cut back, 2 bases at V and 1 base at J, with 8 bases in the middle. CDR1 and CDR2 from the germline V gene are SEHNR and FQNEAQ (reference sequence). The CDR3 loop spans 14 amino acids. The CDR3 sequence: CASSLLHSQETQYF. CDR3 nucleotides: TGTGCCAGCAGCTTACTCCATTCCCAAGAGACCCAGTACTTC.